This TCR beta chain was captured in a study of T cells in women clearing cervical HPV infection. Whole-study results and caveats: Cases and controls were distinguished at AUC about 0.86 by richness and V genes. Cases carried less TRBV6-7 than controls: around 0.11% versus 0.15%.

Germline V lookup: CDR1 SEHNR, CDR2 FQNEAQ (reference sequence). V lost 3 bases and J lost 0, with 9 bases in between. This CDR3 is built from 15 residues. Assay used: immunoSEQ multiplex PCR; TCRdb lists only in-frame clones, some missing. The table lists roughly 30,000 clones. On this clone itself: The antigen remains undetermined. The read halts 3 residues ahead of the CDR3 end, with the missing end drawn from the germline J gene. The sample has other DNA sequences that encode this CDR3 too.

The clonotype comes from a woman between 18 and 75 years old with a cervical HPV16 infection that either progressed to CIN3+ or cleared (not recorded which). The source material was blood buffy coat. This chain uses TRBV7-9 with TRBJ1-3, with D uncertain. The covered CDR3 bases are TGTGCCAGCAGCTTTAGGGCCTCCTCTGGAAACACC. Residues: CASSFRASSGNT. The complete CDR3 sequence is CASSFRASSGNTIYF.